This TCR beta chain comes out of a study of T cell responses to AZD1222 COVID-19 vaccine. Study outcomes and limitations: Epitopes outside B.1.351 and B.1.1.7 mutated regions reportedly drew nearly half of spike TCRs. No day 14 peak samples; only post-peak repertoires were characterized. The breadth and depth of Spike-specific TCRs increased once two AZD1222 doses had been given. Donors, mostly white British, included more females; clonal diversity was possibly underestimated.

Details on this clone: Antigen: not known.

V lost 4 bases, J lost 4 bases, and 12 bases lay in between. Per the germline V gene, CDR1 is SGHTA and CDR2 is FQGNSA. The CDR3 has 14 residues. Using immunoSEQ multiplex PCR, the repertoire was profiled, and TCRdb retains in-frame clones only, with some absent. The sample has approximately 100,000 clones; around nine tenths are singletons. The clonotype originates from an adult in good health. The chain carries TRBV7-2 and TRBJ2-3; perhaps D is TRBD1 or TRBD2 (5 bases each). The specimen comprised peripheral blood, sampled on day 0 of AZD1222 vaccination. CDR3: CASSSGRGADTQYF. The CDR3 DNA is TGTGCCAGCAGCTCTGGTCGGGGCGCAGATACGCAGTATTTT.